These 12 T cell receptor beta chains originate from one sample sequenced in a study of vaccination and CD4 T cells after COVID-19. Treatment in this sample: approximately 9-day PBMC culture with coronavirus spike peptide pools or control peptides (ViraFEST assay). CD4+ T lymphocytes from the unexposed donor were collected before the COVID-19 pandemic (2011-2018). These receptors lack a known antigen. Sequence data for DNA of cultured CD4+ T cells were generated by the Oncomine TCR Beta short-read assay. DNA came from CD4+ T cells after culture. One entry per CDR3 protein results from TCRdb running MiXCR on the PCR reads. The sample contains more than 8,500 distinct CDR3 sequences, under 45% of which appear only once. Sequencing was done on a sample of CD4+ T cells from blood, cultured in vitro. These receptors were collected from a human donor in good health.

By share, this clonotype counts as medium-sized. The V gene is TRBV2, the J gene TRBJ1-2; D is undetermined. CDR1 is SNHLY and CDR2 is FYNNEI in the germline V gene. V was cut by 4 bases and J by 12 bases, with 21 bases left in between. CDR3 length equals 14 residues. The CDR3 nucleotides are TGTGCCAGCAGTGCCATCCGGGATGCCGCCCGTCACACCTTC. It yields the protein CASSAIRDAARHTF.

The chain links TRBV28 to TRBJ1-5; D remains ambiguous. Trimming shortened V by 2 bases and J by 5 bases, and 7 bases separated the two germline ends. The germline V gene has CDR1 MDHEN and CDR2 SYDVKM. The CDR3 length is 13 residues. CDR3 in amino acids: CASSLGIDQPQHF. CDR3 sequence (DNA): TGTGCCAGCAGTTTAGGGATAGATCAGCCCCAGCATTTT.

This clonotype has only a few counts. The rearrangement uses TRBV27 and TRBJ2-5; TRBD2 matches 9 bases. Germline V gives CDR1 MNHEY, CDR2 SMNVEV (reference sequence). J was trimmed by 2 bases and V by 2 bases; bases with no gene match: 6. This CDR3 has 16 amino acids. The chain's CDR3 is CASSLRLAGTQETQYF. The CDR3 region has the DNA TGTGCCAGCAGTTTACGGCTAGCGGGAACACAAGAGACCCAGTACTTC.

The J gene is TRBJ1-2, the V gene TRBV6-5; D uncertain. In germline, CDR1 is MNHEY, CDR2 SVGAGI. V lost 0 bases to trimming and J lost 2 bases, with 4 bases between them. This CDR3 has 13 residues. CDR3 sequence: CASSYSENYGYTF. For the CDR3, the DNA is TGTGCCAGCAGTTACTCAGAGAACTATGGCTACACCTTC.

This clonotype has only one observation. The chain employs TRBV29-1 and TRBJ2-6; TRBD1 aligns across 11 bases. V gave up 6 bases and J gave up 3 bases; unmatched junction bases: 4. There are 15 residues in the CDR3. Germline values: CDR1 SQVTM, CDR2 ANQGSEA. In DNA form, the CDR3 reads TGCAGCGTCGGGACAGGGGGGTTTGGGGCCAACGTCCTGACTTTC. It is translated as CSVGTGGFGANVLTF.

Written as DNA, the CDR3 is TGTGCCAGCAGCTTAGGGTCCTTAGGCTCCTACAATGAGCAGTTCTTC. Its protein is CASSLGSLGSYNEQFF. The V gene is TRBV7-6, the J gene TRBJ2-1, with unresolved D. V lost 1 base to trimming and J lost 0 bases, with 10 bases between them. The CDR3 runs to 16 residues. Per the germline V gene, CDR1 is SGHVS and CDR2 is FNYEAQ.

This clonotype appeared once. The V call is TRBV29-1, the J call TRBJ2-2; D gene ambiguous. Germline assignment: CDR1 SQVTM and CDR2 ANQGSEA. With 5 bases removed from V and 6 bases from J, the gap between germline ends came to 10 bases. The CDR3 is made up of 12 amino acids. The CDR3 DNA follows: TGCAGCGTTTCCGCGGTGTCCGGGGAGCTGTTTTTT. It encodes CSVSAVSGELFF.

The V and J genes are TRBV7-9 and TRBJ2-2, with D perhaps TRBD1 or TRBD2 (5 bases each). The CDR3 extends over 16 amino acids. V dropped 4 bases and J dropped 0 bases, with 12 bases sitting between them. Germline V gene data show CDR1 as SEHNR and CDR2 as FQNEAQ (reference sequence). This CDR3 reads CASSSGPAANTGELFF. CDR3 nucleotides: TGTGCCAGCAGCTCGGGGCCGGCGGCGAACACCGGGGAGCTGTTTTTT.

The chain recombines TRBV7-2 with TRBJ1-4, with D maybe TRBD1 (5 bases). Looked up from germline, CDR1 is SGHTA and CDR2 is FQGNSA. V lost 5 bases to trimming and J lost 5 bases, with 15 bases between them. CDR3 size: 15 residues. For the CDR3, the DNA is TGTGCCAGCAGCGGAGGCGCAGGGCAAAATGAAAAACTGTTTTTT. Encoded protein: CASSGGAGQNEKLFF.

This clonotype was recorded a few times. The genes are TRBV27 and TRBJ2-1, with 8 nucleotides matching TRBD2. CDR3 size: 15 residues. The germline CDR1 and CDR2 sequences are MNHEY and SMNVEV (reference sequence). V shed 2 bases and J 6 bases; nucleotides not matched to a gene: 6. DNA for the CDR3: TGTGCCAGCAGTTTACGTCCGGGAGGGCCCAATGAGCAGTTCTTC. Translation: CASSLRPGGPNEQFF.

V usage is TRBV5-4 and J usage is TRBJ2-1, with D unclear. V was pared by 4 bases and J by 0 bases, with 8 bases between. The CDR3 runs 14 residues. The germline gives CDR1 SGHNT, CDR2 YYREEE (reference sequence). For the CDR3, the DNA is TGTGCCAGCAGCCTGCCGGGCTCCTACAATGAGCAGTTCTTC. The encoded protein is CASSLPGSYNEQFF.

This sequence joins TRBV5-6 and TRBJ2-5; D gene ambiguous. The germline V and J ends were trimmed by 4 bases and 3 bases, with 19 bases remaining between them. This CDR3 is 16 amino acids long. CDR1 and CDR2 from the germline V gene are SGHDT and YYEEEE. Here the CDR3 DNA reads TGTGCCAGCAGCCGACTGGGGAAAAGAGAAGAAGAGACCCAGTACTTC. It yields the protein CASSRLGKREEETQYF.